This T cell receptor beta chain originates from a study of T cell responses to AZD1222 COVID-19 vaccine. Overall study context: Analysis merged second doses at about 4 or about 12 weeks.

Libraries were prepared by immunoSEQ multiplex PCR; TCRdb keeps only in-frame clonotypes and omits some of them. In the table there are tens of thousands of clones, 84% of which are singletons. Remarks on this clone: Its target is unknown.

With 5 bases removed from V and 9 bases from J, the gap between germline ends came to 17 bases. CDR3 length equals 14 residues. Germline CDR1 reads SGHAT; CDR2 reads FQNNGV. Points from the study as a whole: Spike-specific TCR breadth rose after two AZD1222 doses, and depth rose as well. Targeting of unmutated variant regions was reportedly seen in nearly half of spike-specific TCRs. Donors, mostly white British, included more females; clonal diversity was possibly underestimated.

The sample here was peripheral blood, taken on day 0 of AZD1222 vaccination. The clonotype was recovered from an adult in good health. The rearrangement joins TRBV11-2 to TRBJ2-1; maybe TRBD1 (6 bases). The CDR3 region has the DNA TGTGCCAGCAGCCCTACTACAGGGTACGGTGAGCAGTTCTTC. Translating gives CASSPTTGYGEQFF.